This TCR beta chain came from a study of beta chain features in type 1 diabetes. Study-level information: There were 107,917,701 sorted cells examined across all samples. Regarding the study as a whole: Shortening of TCRB CDR3s, moderate but significant, appeared in all four CD4+ subsets of Type 1 diabetes patients. Naive, central memory and Treg TCRB repertoires seemed to resemble each other more closely in patients than they did in healthy donors.

On this clone: As yet, its antigen is unknown.

V was pared by 2 bases and J by 4 bases, with 11 bases between. The CDR3 sequence is 14 residues long. In germline, CDR1 is MNHEY, CDR2 SMNVEV (reference sequence). The collection from each donor was one heparinised blood draw averaging roughly 0.11 L. All of the isolated RNA was reverse transcribed, so expressed TCRB transcripts were sequenced. Measured with immunoSEQ multiplex PCR; TCRdb has only the in-frame clones, and not every one. The sample gives over 300,000 clones, approximately 10% of which show up once; over 0.95% is in the top ten. This receptor was identified in a man younger than 45 with type 1 diabetes. The chain carries TRBV27 and TRBJ1-2; D is ambiguous. Material: central memory CD4+ T cells from blood. CDR3 region: CASSLRLEVYGYTF. The CDR3 region has the DNA TGTGCCAGCAGTTTACGGCTAGAGGTCTATGGCTACACCTTC.